This TCR beta chain was recovered during a study of early T cells in non-severe SARS-CoV-2 infection. Study background: Sequenced bulk RNA came from whole blood that was unsorted, and chains were unpaired.

This clonotype occurred many times. Its antigen remains unidentified. Individual cDNA molecules received unique molecular identifiers during library preparation. MiXCR, run by TCRdb on the 5' RACE reads, gives a single entry per CDR3 protein. The data show approximately 100,000 distinct CDR3 sequences, 15% to 20% seen once. Findings and limits, study-wide: Matches to VDJdb favored anti-spike CD8 responses and missed private and CD4 specificities.

Germline V gene lookup returns CDR1 MDHEN and CDR2 SYDVKM. The CDR3 is made up of 14 amino acids. With 6 bases clipped from V and 4 bases from J, the junction kept 7 bases outside the gene matches. The specimen sequenced was whole blood. The rearrangement uses TRBV28 and TRBJ1-1, with 8 bases fitting TRBD1. The receptor's source is an adult who was a healthcare worker with PCR-confirmed SARS-CoV-2 infection or an uninfected control (not recorded which). CDR3 bases: TGTGCCAGCAGCCCCAGTACAGGGGGCACTGAAGCTTTCTTT. Translating it yields CASSPSTGGTEAFF.